Below are 25 T cell receptor beta chains sequenced from a single sample in a study of blood T cell repertoires in COVID-19. Sequencing used immunoSEQ multiplex PCR; TCRdb keeps in-frame clones, though not all of them. The profile shows roughly 78,000 clones, approximately 90% of them singletons. Material for sequencing was peripheral blood. The receptors were sampled from a man in his sixties with acute or convalescent COVID-19.

This rearrangement joins TRBV9 to TRBJ1-1; no clear D gene. Deletions cut 0 bases from V and 1 base from J, with 7 bases between. This CDR3 contains 14 residues. In germline, CDR1 is SGDLS, CDR2 YYNGEE. CDR3 nucleotides: TGTGCCAGCAGCGTAGGCAGTCAGAACACTGAAGCTTTCTTT. Translating it yields CASSVGSQNTEAFF.

This clone was detected only a few times. This sequence joins TRBV5-1 and TRBJ2-5; no clear D. Germline lookup yields CDR1 SGHRS and CDR2 YFSETQ. This CDR3 contains 14 residues. V was shortened by 0 bases and J by 0 bases, with 6 bases between the two germline ends. DNA for the CDR3: TGCGCCAGCAGCTTGGCCCTTAACCAAGAGACCCAGTACTTC. It codes for CASSLALNQETQYF.

This sequence joins TRBV9 and TRBJ2-3, with D perhaps matching TRBD2 (6 bases). V lost 0 bases and J 2 bases, leaving 10 bases between the germline ends. The CDR3 extends over 15 amino acids. Germline lookup yields CDR1 SGDLS and CDR2 YYNGEE. CDR3 DNA sequence: TGTGCCAGCAGCGTAGGGGCTAGCGACACAGATACGCAGTATTTT. This codes for CASSVGASDTDTQYF.

The DNA of the CDR3 is TGTGCCCGCCGGGGTGGGGGAGGGCCGGGGGAGACCCAGTACTTC. Amino acids: CARRGGGGPGETQYF. The genes are TRBV27 and TRBJ2-5; 7 nucleotides agree with TRBD2. CDR3 length: 15 residues. In germline, CDR1 is MNHEY, CDR2 SMNVEV (reference sequence). The trim removed 11 bases at V and 5 bases at J, leaving 17 bases unmatched.

This clone was picked up one time. The chain employs TRBV7-9 and TRBJ2-7; 7 bases line up with TRBD1. Germline V gives CDR1 SEHNR, CDR2 FQNEAQ (reference sequence). The CDR3 contains 18 residues. The junction had 18 bases not matched to a gene; V was cut back by 4 bases and J by 3 bases. The CDR3 protein is CASSSDSQTGTVDYEQYF. DNA of the CDR3: TGTGCCAGCAGCTCCGATTCACAAACCGGGACAGTAGACTACGAGCAGTACTTC.

J is TRBJ1-6 and V is TRBV19, with 7 bases matching TRBD1. This CDR3 is 16 amino acids long. Germline V gene sequence: CDR1 LNHDA, CDR2 SQIVND (reference sequence). The ends lost 3 bases at V and 9 bases at J; junction bases unmatched: 11. The CDR3 loop reads CASSIPTGPKGSPLHF. The CDR3 coding sequence is TGTGCCAGTAGTATCCCGACAGGGCCAAAGGGTTCACCCCTCCACTTT.

The chain combines TRBV2 with TRBJ1-5; tentatively, D is TRBD1 (5 bases). Germline CDR1 and CDR2: SNHLY and FYNNEI. CDR3 length: 14 residues. V was clipped by 2 bases and J by 7 bases, with 12 bases between them. CDR3 amino acids: CASSEQGVPQPQHF. The CDR3 DNA reads TGTGCCAGCAGTGAACAGGGCGTCCCCCAGCCCCAGCATTTT.

The CDR3 nucleotides are TGCGCCAGCAAAGAGACGGGTGGAGATCAGCCCCAGCATTTT. Its translation is CASKETGGDQPQHF. This rearrangement joins TRBV5-1 to TRBJ1-5; no reliable D call. Trimming pared 6 bases from V and 5 bases from J, leaving 15 bases between. The CDR3 covers 14 residues. The germline gives CDR1 SGHRS, CDR2 YFSETQ.

CDR3 DNA: TGTGCCAGCAGCTTAGGCGGGGACTCATACGAGCAGTACTTC. Protein product: CASSLGGDSYEQYF. The chain joins TRBV7-9 to TRBJ2-7; a possible D gene is TRBD2 (6 bases). V was pared by 1 base and J by 4 bases, with 11 bases between. The CDR3 loop spans 14 amino acids. Per germline, CDR1 SEHNR and CDR2 FQNEAQ (reference sequence).

J is TRBJ2-6 and V is TRBV6-1; 8 nucleotides line up with TRBD1. Germline V gene sequence: CDR1 MNHNS, CDR2 SASEGT. After removal of 3 bases from V and 2 bases from J, the junction contained 3 bases not matched to a gene. This CDR3 has 16 amino acids. This CDR3 is CASSEQGAAGANVLTF. The CDR3 region has the DNA TGTGCCAGCAGTGAGCAGGGGGCGGCTGGGGCCAACGTCCTGACTTTC.

The chain joins TRBV6-1 to TRBJ2-7, with 7 nucleotides matching TRBD2. Germline assignment: CDR1 MNHNS and CDR2 SASEGT. This CDR3 is 14 amino acids long. The ends lost 2 bases at V and 3 bases at J; junction bases unmatched: 4. CDR3 in amino acids: CASSELAEFYEQYF. The CDR3 nucleotides are TGTGCCAGCAGTGAACTAGCGGAGTTCTACGAGCAGTACTTC.

The V and J genes are TRBV19 and TRBJ2-2, with a possible D match to TRBD2 (6 bases). This CDR3 is built from 14 residues. With 0 bases removed from V and 6 bases from J, the gap between germline ends came to 8 bases. Germline values: CDR1 LNHDA, CDR2 SQIVND (reference sequence). The CDR3 here is CASSIDLASGELFF. For the CDR3, the DNA is TGTGCCAGTAGTATAGATCTAGCGTCCGGGGAGCTGTTTTTT.

The J gene is TRBJ2-1, the V gene TRBV5-4; D might be TRBD2 (5 bases). Germline V gives CDR1 SGHNT, CDR2 YYREEE (reference sequence). Trimming shortened V by 4 bases and J by 4 bases, and 15 bases separated the two germline ends. This CDR3 region has 15 residues. CDR3 nucleotide sequence: TGTGCCAGCAGCCGGGGATCCTCTGTTTACAATGAGCAGTTCTTC. It is translated as CASSRGSSVYNEQFF.

The chain joins TRBV10-3 to TRBJ2-5, with 12 bases matching TRBD2. The CDR3 has 18 amino acids. Unmatched junction bases numbered 8, after V lost 2 bases and J lost 1 base. Germline CDR1 and CDR2: ENHRY and SYGVKD. This CDR3 reads CAISEDGGLAGFQETQYF. CDR3 coding DNA: TGTGCCATCAGTGAGGACGGTGGACTAGCGGGGTTCCAAGAGACCCAGTACTTC.

The chain employs TRBV5-6 and TRBJ1-1; the match to TRBD1 covers 10 bases. The germline gives CDR1 SGHDT, CDR2 YYEEEE. This CDR3 comprises 13 residues. V lost 2 bases, J lost 6 bases, and 1 base stayed unmatched. The CDR3 nucleotides are TGTGCCAGCAGCTTAGGACAGGGGGCTGAAGCTTTCTTT. It codes for CASSLGQGAEAFF.

DNA of the CDR3: TGTGCCAGTCGGACAGGGCATCCCACTGAAGCTTTCTTT. Translating gives CASRTGHPTEAFF. J is TRBJ1-1 and V is TRBV19; 8 bases map to TRBD1. The V segment lost 8 bases and the J segment 4 bases; nucleotides outside the gene matches: 6. The CDR3 is 13 residues long. Germline V gene sequence: CDR1 LNHDA, CDR2 SQIVND (reference sequence).

This chain joins TRBV7-2 and TRBJ2-7; TRBD2 agrees at 8 bases. Germline lookup yields CDR1 SGHTA and CDR2 FQGNSA. The CDR3 has 15 amino acids. With V trimmed by 4 bases and J by 2 bases, 7 bases remained unmatched. CDR3 sequence: CASSSSLLAAYEQYF. CDR3 DNA: TGTGCCAGCAGCTCTTCCTTACTAGCGGCCTACGAGCAGTACTTC.

CDR3 residues: CASRISVGELFF. The CDR3 bases are TGTGCCAGTAGGATTAGCGTCGGGGAGCTGTTTTTT. The chain links TRBV19 to TRBJ2-2; TRBD2 might be the D (5 bases). Germline CDR1 reads LNHDA; CDR2 reads SQIVND (reference sequence). The V and J ends lost 6 bases and 7 bases respectively, with 9 bases between them. The CDR3 covers 12 residues. Full variable domain (outside the CDR3, taken from reference TRBV19 and TRBJ2-2): DGGITQSPKYLFRKEGQNVTLSCEQNLNHDAMYWYRQDPGQGLRLIYYSQIVNDFQKGDIAEGYSVSREKKESFPLTVTSAQKNPTAFYLCASRISVGELFFGEGSRLTVL.

The genes are TRBV3-1 (or the pseudogene TRBV3-2) and TRBJ2-2; D ambiguous. The germline CDR1 and CDR2 sequences are LGHDT and YNNKEL (reference sequence). The CDR3 consists of 14 residues. Trimming removed 4 bases from V and 3 bases from J, with 9 bases in between. This chain's CDR3 is CASSPERYTGELFF. CDR3 nucleotides: TGTGCCAGCAGCCCGGAGCGCTACACCGGGGAGCTGTTTTTT.

This sequence joins TRBV5-1 and TRBJ2-7; 10 nucleotides align to TRBD2. V was pared by 3 bases and J by 0 bases, with 6 bases of the junction left unmatched. The CDR3 loop spans 16 amino acids. Germline V gene lookup returns CDR1 SGHRS and CDR2 YFSETQ. The CDR3 nucleotides are TGCGCCAGCAGCTCCCTTAGCGGGGGGAGCTCCTACGAGCAGTACTTC. Translating it yields CASSSLSGGSSYEQYF.

The rearrangement uses TRBV5-1 and TRBJ1-3; D gene ambiguous. The CDR3 totals 15 residues. In germline, CDR1 is SGHRS, CDR2 YFSETQ. V gave up 4 bases and J gave up 4 bases, with 15 bases separating them. CDR3 amino acids: CASSNARGPGNTIYF. In nucleotides, the CDR3 is TGCGCCAGCAGCAATGCCCGCGGGCCAGGAAACACCATATATTTT.

The rearrangement joins TRBV13 to TRBJ2-5, with 7 bases aligning to TRBD2. V shed 3 bases, J shed 1 base, and the junction held 2 bases outside the gene matches. CDR1 and CDR2 from the germline V gene are PRHDT and FYEKMQ (reference sequence). This CDR3 contains 14 residues. This CDR3 is CASSLGGVQETQYF. The CDR3 nucleotides read TGTGCCAGCAGCTTGGGGGGGGTCCAAGAGACCCAGTACTTC.

This chain uses TRBV20-1 with TRBJ1-2, with no clear D. This CDR3 is 11 amino acids long. Germline values: CDR1 DFQATT, CDR2 SNEGSKA (reference sequence). Trimming pared 4 bases from V and 7 bases from J, leaving 10 bases between. CDR3 residues: CSAKTKGGYTF. The CDR3 DNA follows: TGCAGTGCTAAGACAAAAGGTGGCTACACCTTC.

The rearrangement joins TRBV6-6 to TRBJ2-1; TRBD2 agrees at 11 bases. Per germline, CDR1 MNHNY and CDR2 SVGAGI (reference sequence). J was trimmed by 3 bases and V by 2 bases; bases with no gene match: 3. CDR3 size: 16 residues. CDR3 coding DNA: TGTGCCAGCAGTTACAAGACTAGCGGGATCTACAATGAGCAGTTCTTC. This translates into CASSYKTSGIYNEQFF.

This chain connects TRBV7-2 to TRBJ1-1, with 8 bases matching TRBD1. CDR1 is SGHTA, CDR2 FQGNSA, per germline. V lost 5 bases, J lost 10 bases, and 12 bases stayed unmatched. This CDR3 has 14 residues. The CDR3 sequence: CASSPGTGGLGAFF. CDR3 bases: TGTGCCAGCAGCCCAGGGACAGGAGGTTTGGGAGCTTTCTTT.